This T cell receptor beta chain was retrieved from a study of cytomegalovirus exposure and HLA in healthy donors. V was pared by 3 bases and J by 4 bases, with 10 bases of the junction left unmatched. Germline CDR1 is SGHTS and CDR2 is YDEGEE. CDR3 length: 16 amino acids. The PCR was carried out with 60 Vbeta primers and 13 Jbeta primers. The table came from immunoSEQ multiplex PCR; TCRdb's copy has only in-frame clones and leaves some out. This table has 120,000 or so clones, 17% appearing once. This chain connects TRBV5-8 to TRBJ1-5; TRBD1 agrees at 7 bases. Material for sequencing was PBMCs. The TCR comes from a female donor in good health and CMV-seropositive. The CDR3 region is CASSSDRPALNQPQHF. In nucleotides, the CDR3 is TGTGCCAGCAGCTCGGACAGGCCCGCTCTGAATCAGCCCCAGCATTTT.